The 13 T cell receptor beta chains reported below all come from one sample, sequenced in a study of shared clonotypes between healthy human individuals. The repertoire was sequenced with immunoSEQ multiplex PCR; TCRdb's copy has only in-frame clones and lacks some. The sample has approximately 2,200,000 clones; roughly 91% are singletons. Terminally differentiated effector memory CD45RA+ cells were excluded from the naive CD8 cells, which were CD45RO-negative and positively selected for CCR7. Sequenced input: naive CD8+ T cells from PBMCs. The receptors come from a man aged 18 to 29 in good health. Some clones in this sample may be carry-over from other donors' samples.

As concerns this clone: The sample holds other DNA sequences that translate to the same CDR3. This chain connects TRBV9 to TRBJ2-7; weak D call: TRBD2 (6 bases). V gave up 0 bases and J gave up 2 bases, with 9 bases separating them. Germline CDR1 reads SGDLS; CDR2 reads YYNGEE. The CDR3 runs 14 residues. CDR3 protein: CASSVGGNAYEQYF. Written as DNA, the CDR3 is TGTGCCAGCAGCGTAGGCGGGAACGCCTACGAGCAGTACTTC.

V is TRBV28 and J is TRBJ2-1; D tentatively fits TRBD1 or TRBD2 (5 bases each). Germline-derived CDR1 and CDR2 are MDHEN and SYDVKM. CDR3 length: 15 residues. Trimming left V 8 bases short and J 3 bases short, with 17 bases between. DNA of the CDR3: TGTGCCAGCGGAATAGGAAGGGACCGCTACAATGAGCAGTTCTTC. Amino acid sequence: CASGIGRDRYNEQFF.

V and J are TRBV4-3 and TRBJ2-2; 15 bases fit TRBD2. The CDR3 covers 19 residues. Germline V lookup: CDR1 LGHNA, CDR2 YSLEER. Trimming cost V 4 bases and J 3 bases; bases outside gene matches: 9. CDR3 in amino acids: CASSRTSGRASKDTGELFF. DNA of the CDR3: TGCGCCAGCAGCCGGACTAGCGGGAGGGCTTCAAAGGACACCGGGGAGCTGTTTTTT.

Details on this clone: Other DNA sequences in this specimen translate into the identical CDR3. The chain joins TRBV27 to TRBJ2-2; no clear D. This CDR3 is 13 amino acids long. The V gene's germline CDR1 is MNHEY and CDR2 SMNVEV (reference sequence). Trimming removed 0 bases from V and 6 bases from J, with 5 bases in between. The DNA for the CDR3 is TGTGCCAGCAGTTTATCCGGGTCCGGGGAGCTGTTTTTT. It codes for CASSLSGSGELFF.

The CDR3 reads CASSTRTSGSVYEQYF. CDR3 bases: TGTGCCAGCAGCACCCGGACTAGCGGGAGTGTCTACGAGCAGTACTTC. V and J are TRBV9 and TRBJ2-7; TRBD2 matches at 13 bases. V shed 4 bases and J 3 bases; nucleotides not matched to a gene: 7. The germline gives CDR1 SGDLS, CDR2 YYNGEE. The CDR3 totals 16 residues.

This rearrangement joins TRBV19 to TRBJ2-1, with TRBD1 identical over 9 bases. J was trimmed by 6 bases and V by 9 bases; bases with no gene match: 9. The CDR3 is 14 amino acids. Germline V gene sequence: CDR1 LNHDA, CDR2 SQIVND (reference sequence). The CDR3 loop reads CASWGGTGPNEQFF. The CDR3, as DNA: TGTGCCAGCTGGGGCGGGACAGGGCCCAATGAGCAGTTCTTC.

This clone is a singleton in its sample. The gene calls are TRBV5-6 and TRBJ2-5, with D uncertain. The CDR3 runs to 15 residues. CDR1 is SGHDT and CDR2 is YYEEEE in the germline V gene. V lost 3 bases to trimming and J lost 7 bases, with 19 bases between them. In DNA form, the CDR3 reads TGTGCCAGCAGCTCAACACCCCCCATTGGTCGGACCCAGTACTTC. Translation gives CASSSTPPIGRTQYF.

This clone was detected only a few times. The chain employs TRBV29-1 and TRBJ2-2; perhaps TRBD1 as D (6 bases). Germline V gene sequence: CDR1 SQVTM, CDR2 ANQGSEA. The CDR3 length is 12 residues. With 5 bases removed from V and 7 bases from J, the gap between germline ends came to 11 bases. CDR3 region: CSVSGVGGELFF. The CDR3 DNA is TGCAGCGTTTCAGGGGTGGGCGGGGAGCTGTTTTTT.

Only a few counts were recorded for this clone. The chain joins TRBV7-9 to TRBJ1-1, with no clear D. The CDR3 has 13 amino acids. V was shortened by 2 bases and J by 1 base, with 5 bases between the two germline ends. CDR1 is SEHNR, CDR2 FQNEAQ, per germline (reference sequence). The CDR3 DNA sequence: TGTGCCAGCAGCTTAACTCCGAACACTGAAGCTTTCTTT. This sequence encodes CASSLTPNTEAFF.

The chain is built from TRBV27 and TRBJ2-7, with D tentatively TRBD1 or TRBD2 (6 bases each). Trimming cost V 4 bases and J 3 bases, with 25 bases left between them. The CDR3 extends over 18 amino acids. Germline loops: CDR1 MNHEY, CDR2 SMNVEV (reference sequence). CDR3 sequence reads: CASSSLHKQGGASYEQYF. The DNA for the CDR3 is TGTGCCAGCAGTTCCTTACATAAACAGGGAGGTGCAAGCTACGAGCAGTACTTC.

This chain uses TRBV7-9 with TRBJ2-2; tentative D call: TRBD2 (6 bases). This CDR3 contains 18 residues. Deletions cut 7 bases from V and 1 base from J, with 22 bases between. Germline V gene data show CDR1 as SEHNR and CDR2 as FQNEAQ (reference sequence). Written as DNA, the CDR3 is TGTGCCAGCACCTCCCTTCTTGGCGGGACGGTGAACACCGGGGAGCTGTTTTTT. It is translated as CASTSLLGGTVNTGELFF.

This clone was recorded a few times. DNA of the CDR3: TGTGCCAGCAGTGATTGGACAGGCACTGAAGCTTTCTTT. Amino acids: CASSDWTGTEAFF. The chain has TRBV6-4 and TRBJ1-1; the match to TRBD1 covers 7 bases. The V segment lost 3 bases and the J segment 4 bases; nucleotides outside the gene matches: 2. Germline CDR1 reads MRHNA; CDR2 reads SNTAGT. This CDR3 region has 13 residues.

As for this clone: Other nucleotide sequences in the sample specify the same CDR3. The CDR3 nucleotides are TGTGCCAGCAGCGTAGTAGGGGGCCGATACAATGAGCAGTTCTTC. Amino acids: CASSVVGGRYNEQFF. V is TRBV9 and J is TRBJ2-1; 7 nucleotides agree with TRBD1. The CDR3 length is 15 residues. The junction had 4 bases not matched to a gene; V was cut back by 0 bases and J by 4 bases. Germline CDR1 and CDR2: SGDLS and YYNGEE. The full variable domain, rest sourced from reference TRBV9 and TRBJ2-1, is DSGVTQTPKHLITATGQRVTLRCSPRSGDLSVYWYQQSLDQGLQFLIQYYNGEERAKGNILERFSAQQFPDLHSELNLSSLELGDSALYFCASSVVGGRYNEQFFGPGTRLTVL.